The clone carrying this T cell receptor (beta chain) was seen a handful of times. Its antigen is unidentified. The same CDR3 arises from other DNA sequences in this sample as well. The data were taken from a study of a mutant IDH1 vaccine in newly diagnosed glioma. The overall study: Vaccination was launched 4-6 weeks after radiotherapy alone, or with temozolomide cycles.

Time point given: week 35, safety follow-up. With topical imiquimod, each dose of the vaccine consisted of 300 ug of mutant IDH1 20-mer peptide. Sequencing used immunoSEQ multiplex PCR; TCRdb keeps in-frame clones, though not all of them. Here the sample spans more than 60,000 clones, about 73% being singletons. The sequencing here drew on PBMCs, taken from a glioma patient whose treatment included an IDH1 peptide vaccine. The sequence was obtained from a man in his fifties with glioma.

The chain's CDR3 is CASSETGYEQYF. The DNA for the CDR3 is TGTGCCAGCAGTGAAACCGGATACGAGCAGTACTTC. The chain has TRBV6-1 and TRBJ2-7, with D uncertain. CDR1 MNHNS and CDR2 SASEGT come from the germline V gene. V lost 2 bases, J lost 4 bases, and 6 bases lay in between. CDR3 size: 12 residues.